What follows are 10 T cell receptor beta chains derived from one specimen sequenced in a study of blood T cell repertoires in COVID-19. Data came from immunoSEQ multiplex PCR; TCRdb stores just in-frame clones and leaves some out. The sample lists roughly 120,000 clones, nearly 90% occurring once. The sample comprised peripheral blood. These receptors originate from a human donor in a cohort sampled during active COVID-19.

The chain combines TRBV10-1 with TRBJ2-2, with D possibly being TRBD1 (5 bases). The germline V gene encodes CDR1 WNHNN and CDR2 SYGVQD (reference sequence). The CDR3 is 14 amino acids. V was cut by 0 bases and J by 5 bases, with 7 bases left in between. CDR3 in amino acids: CASSESPGTGELFF. CDR3 coding DNA: TGCGCCAGCAGTGAGTCCCCAGGGACCGGGGAGCTGTTTTTT.

In this sample, this clone turned up once. The chain couples TRBV19 to TRBJ2-1; TRBD2 aligns across 11 bases. The CDR3 consists of 18 residues. Germline V gene lookup returns CDR1 LNHDA and CDR2 SQIVND (reference sequence). Trimming removed 4 bases from V and 8 bases from J; junction bases left unmatched: 16. The CDR3 nucleotides read TGTGCCAGTAGTAGAGGACTAGCGGGCCTCCGACGTGGGGATGAGCAGTTCTTC. Translating gives CASSRGLAGLRRGDEQFF.

The J gene is TRBJ2-1, the V gene TRBV11-2; possible D gene TRBD2, 5 bases. This CDR3 is 12 amino acids long. Germline assignment: CDR1 SGHAT and CDR2 FQNNGV. Trimming stripped 4 bases from V and 5 bases from J, with 6 bases between. The CDR3 nucleotides read TGTGCCAGCAGCTCGGGGAACAATGAGCAGTTCTTC. This gives the protein CASSSGNNEQFF.

The rearrangement uses TRBV29-1 and TRBJ2-6, with unresolved D. This CDR3 region has 12 residues. Germline V gives CDR1 SQVTM, CDR2 ANQGSEA. Deletions cut 7 bases from V and 4 bases from J, with 8 bases between. DNA of the CDR3: TGCAGCGCCATGACAGGGGCCAACGTCCTGACTTTC. The encoded protein is CSAMTGANVLTF.

CDR3 protein: CASSQGRPDRGIRGNTIYF. The DNA for the CDR3 is TGCGCCAGCAGCCAAGGTCGCCCGGACAGGGGTATTAGGGGAAACACCATATATTTT. The J gene is TRBJ1-3, the V gene TRBV4-1; 9 bases agree with TRBD1. In germline, CDR1 is MGHRA, CDR2 YSYEKL. CDR3 size: 19 residues. The trim removed 1 base at V and 4 bases at J, leaving 14 bases unmatched.

This clone has just a few counts. This chain joins TRBV4-2 and TRBJ2-1; D perhaps matches TRBD2 (5 bases). The CDR3 contains 12 residues. Germline V lookup: CDR1 LGHNA, CDR2 YNFKEQ. Deletions cut 9 bases from V and 5 bases from J, with 11 bases between. The CDR3 bases are TGTGCCAGTGGGTCCGGGGACAATGAGCAGTTCTTC. Its translation is CASGSGDNEQFF.

The chain joins TRBV7-3 to TRBJ2-2, with D uncertain. Trimming took 2 bases from V and 0 from J, leaving 7 bases between them. CDR1 and CDR2 (germline): SGHTA, FQGTGA. The CDR3 totals 15 residues. The CDR3 DNA follows: TGTGCCAGCAGCTTACAGCGAACGAACACCGGGGAGCTGTTTTTT. Its protein product is CASSLQRTNTGELFF.

The chain recombines TRBV25-1 with TRBJ2-1, with 7 bases matching TRBD2. This CDR3 has 14 amino acids. Germline CDR1 is MGHDK and CDR2 is SYGVNS. V shed 4 bases, J shed 6 bases, and the junction held 6 bases outside the gene matches. CDR3 region: CASSGRDYPNEQFF. The CDR3 bases are TGTGCCAGCAGTGGCCGGGACTACCCCAATGAGCAGTTCTTC.

The rearrangement uses TRBV7-9 and TRBJ1-2; D not resolved. V dropped 2 bases and J dropped 4 bases, with 14 bases sitting between them. The CDR3 extends over 15 amino acids. Germline values: CDR1 SEHNR, CDR2 FQNEAQ (reference sequence). For the CDR3, the DNA is TGTGCCAGCAGCTTAAAACAGAGCCCTGTCTATGGCTACACCTTC. Its translation: CASSLKQSPVYGYTF. Based on the CDR3 plus reference TRBV7-9 and TRBJ1-2, the full variable domain is DTGVSQNPRHKITKRGQNVTFRCDPISEHNRLYWYRQTLGQGPEFLTYFQNEAQLEKSRLLSDRFSAERPKGSFSTLEIQRTEQGDSAMYLCASSLKQSPVYGYTFGSGTRLTVV.

The chain has TRBV6-5 and TRBJ1-2; TRBD1 matches 7 bases. With V trimmed by 8 bases and J by 2 bases, 8 bases remained unmatched. Germline V gene sequence: CDR1 MNHEY, CDR2 SVGAGI. The CDR3 has 14 amino acids. The CDR3 sequence is CASGKGASNYGYTF. CDR3 sequence (DNA): TGTGCCAGCGGAAAGGGGGCGTCGAACTATGGCTACACCTTC.